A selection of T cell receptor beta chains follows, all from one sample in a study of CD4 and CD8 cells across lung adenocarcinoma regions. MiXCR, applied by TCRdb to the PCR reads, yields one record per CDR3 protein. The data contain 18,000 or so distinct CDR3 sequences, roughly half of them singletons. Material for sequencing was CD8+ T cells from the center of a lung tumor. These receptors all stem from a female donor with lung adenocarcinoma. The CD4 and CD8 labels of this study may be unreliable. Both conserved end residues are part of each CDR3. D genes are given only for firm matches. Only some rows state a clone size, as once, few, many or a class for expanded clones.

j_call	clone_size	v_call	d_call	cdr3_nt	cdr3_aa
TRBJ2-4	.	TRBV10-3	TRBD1	TGTGCCATCAGTGCAGCTGGGACAGAAAACATTCAGTACTTC	CAISAAGTENIQYF
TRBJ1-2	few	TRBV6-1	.	TGTGCCAGCCGCACCGGGGTCTATGGCTACACCTTC	CASRTGVYGYTF
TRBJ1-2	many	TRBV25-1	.	TGTGCCAGAGCGAAGCAGGGGAGTGAGGGCTACACCTTC	CARAKQGSEGYTF
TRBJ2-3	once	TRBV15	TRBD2	TGTGCCACCAGCAGAGATCTTGGGACTAGATTAGATACGCAGTATTTT	CATSRDLGTRLDTQYF
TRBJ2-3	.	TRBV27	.	TGTGCCAGCAGTCTCAGAGAGGCCCTAACGCAGTATTTT	CASSLREALTQYF
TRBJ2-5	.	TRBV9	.	TGTGCCAGCAGCGTAGGTGGTGAGACCCAGTACTTC	CASSVGGETQYF
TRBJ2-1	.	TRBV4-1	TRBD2	TGCGCCAGCAGCCAAGAGCTAGCGGGAGTTTACAATGAGCAGTTCTTC	CASSQELAGVYNEQFF
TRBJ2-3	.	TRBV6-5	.	TGTGCCAGCAGTTACTCGAACTGGGCTACGCAGTATTTT	CASSYSNWATQYF
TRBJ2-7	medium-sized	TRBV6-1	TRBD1	TGTGCCAGCAGTGAAGTTTGGACAGGGTTGTACGAGCAGTACTTC	CASSEVWTGLYEQYF
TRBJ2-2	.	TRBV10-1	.	TGCGCCAGCAGTCCCGGGACAAACACCGGGGAGCTGTTTTTT	CASSPGTNTGELFF
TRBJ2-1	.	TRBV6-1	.	TGTGCCAGCAGTGATCGGACTAAGCAGTTCTTC	CASSDRTKQFF
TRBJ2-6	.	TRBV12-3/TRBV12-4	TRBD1	TGTGCCAGCAGTTTAGGGGGACAGGGGGCGTGGGCCAACGTCCTGTCTTTC	CASSLGGQGAWANVLSF
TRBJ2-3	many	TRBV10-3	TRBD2	TGTGCCATCGGGAGCGGGGGGACAGATACGCAGTATTTT	CAIGSGGTDTQYF
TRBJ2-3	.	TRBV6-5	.	TGTGCCAGCAGTTACTCAGGGGGCACAGATACGCAGTATTTT	CASSYSGGTDTQYF
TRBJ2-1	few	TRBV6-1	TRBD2	TGTGCCAGCAGTCCTTGGGGCGGGAGGAAAGAGCAGTTCTTC	CASSPWGGRKEQFF
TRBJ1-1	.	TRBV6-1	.	TGTGCCAGCAGTAGGGGAGATATGAACACTGAAGCTTTCTTT	CASSRGDMNTEAFF
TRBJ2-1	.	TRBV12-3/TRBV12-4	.	TGTGCCAGCACCTCAAATAGAGGGGCCCAAGAGACCCAGCACTTC	CASTSNRGAQETQHF
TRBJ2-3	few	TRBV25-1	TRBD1	TGTGCCAGCTCGGTGGGGTTCGTTAGGGGGCGCACAGATACGCAGTATTTT	CASSVGFVRGRTDTQYF